This T cell receptor (beta chain) was captured by sequencing in a study of blood T cell repertoires in COVID-19. Turning to the study itself: Samples of COVID-19 (acute and convalescent) were obtained from the United States, Italy and Spain. PBMCs, B-cell-depleted T cells, or T cells provided the cDNA or gDNA that made up the material.

This clone is a singleton in its sample. The authors' processing: Reference gene primer amplification gave estimated nucleated cell counts. Repertoires were generated with immunoSEQ multiplex PCR, while TCRdb's copy carries only in-frame clones and drops some. The DNA gave D and trimming, while V, J and clone size come from that table. This table has 100,000 or so clones, 91% appearing once. The CDR3 runs to 15 residues. Germline lookup yields CDR1 MNHNS and CDR2 SASEGT. J was trimmed by 8 bases and V by 2 bases; bases with no gene match: 10. Sequenced input: peripheral blood. This TCR came from a man in his fifties or sixties with acute or convalescent COVID-19. The gene calls are TRBV6-1 and TRBJ1-2, with 8 positions matching TRBD1. In nucleotides, the CDR3 is TGTGCCAGCAGTGAAAACCAGGGGGCGTATGGGGGCTACACCTTC. Translated, it gives CASSENQGAYGGYTF.